This TCR beta chain originates from a study of cytomegalovirus exposure and HLA in healthy donors. Separate from the approximately 600-subject first cohort was the approximately 120-subject validation cohort, to which the donors belonged. Findings and limits, study-wide: Most TCR sequences were rare, but some public TCRs occurred in many donors. A list of 164 TCR beta chains associated with cytomegalovirus was given.

This table comes from immunoSEQ multiplex PCR, and its TCRdb copy is limited to in-frame clones, with some not included. The sample lists some 140,000 clones, about 86% occurring once. CDR3 length: 14 amino acids. Trimming removed 0 bases at V and 6 bases at J, with 7 bases between. Germline V CDR1 and CDR2: SGHRS, YFSETQ. As regards this clone: The antigen is not known.

The chain carries TRBV5-1 and TRBJ1-6; D perhaps matches TRBD1 (5 bases). The sample consisted of PBMCs. The source of this sequence is a human donor in good health. CDR3 sequence reads: CASSLEGLNSPLHF. DNA of the CDR3: TGCGCCAGCAGCTTGGAGGGACTTAATTCACCCCTCCACTTT.